This entry lists 30 T cell receptor beta chains sequenced from one sample in a study of OX40 agonist ivuxolimab in advanced cancers. The assay was immunoSEQ multiplex PCR, and TCRdb's table has in-frame clones only and misses some. The data show about 98,000 clones, with roughly 89% seen just once and roughly 0.52% held by the top ten. The specimen was CD4+ or CD8+ T cells sorted from blood, collected in a trial of the OX40 agonist ivuxolimab. These receptors all stem from an adult with an advanced solid tumor such as melanoma, head and neck, liver or kidney cancer.

This clone was recorded once. The genes are TRBV29-1 and TRBJ2-3; TRBD1 matches at 8 bases. V trimming: 0 bases; J trimming: 2 bases; junction bases outside the gene matches: 10. The length of the CDR3 is 17 residues. Germline assignment: CDR1 SQVTM and CDR2 ANQGSEA. CDR3 sequence: CSVEDPVRTGITDTQYF. CDR3 bases: TGCAGCGTTGAAGATCCGGTTAGGACAGGGATCACAGATACGCAGTATTTT.

The V gene is TRBV15, the J gene TRBJ2-6; weak D call: TRBD2 (5 bases). The V gene lost 8 bases and the J gene lost 0 bases, with 14 bases spanning the gap. Germline V lookup: CDR1 LNHNV, CDR2 YYDKDF (reference sequence). CDR3 length: 16 amino acids. The CDR3 DNA reads as TGTGCCACCCAGCCAGGTCGGGACTCTGGGGCCAACGTCCTGACTTTC. Residues: CATQPGRDSGANVLTF. Filled out from reference TRBV15 and TRBJ2-6, the complete variable domain reads DAMVIQNPRYQVTQFGKPVTLSCSQTLNHNVMYWYQQKSSQAPKLLFHYYDKDFNNEADTPDNFQSRRPNTSFCFLDIRSPGLGDTAMYLCATQPGRDSGANVLTFGAGSRLTVL.

V gene TRBV5-4 combines with J gene TRBJ2-5; D not certain. TRBJ2-7 explains the end of the DNA better; the J call may be wrong. The germline V gene encodes CDR1 SGHNT and CDR2 YYREEE (reference sequence). CDR3 size: 13 residues. The CDR3: CASISPGSYEQYF. In DNA, the CDR3 is TGTGCCAGCATCTCCCCGGGCTCCTACGAGCAGTACTTC.

The V call is TRBV7-9, the J call TRBJ1-3, with TRBD1 identical over 7 bases. Germline assignment: CDR1 SEHNR and CDR2 FQNEAQ (reference sequence). The CDR3 is 14 residues long. J was trimmed by 0 bases and V by 5 bases; bases with no gene match: 1. CDR3 sequence reads: CASSPGGSGNTIYF. The CDR3 DNA reads as TGTGCCAGCAGCCCAGGGGGCTCTGGAAACACCATATATTTT.

This chain joins TRBV9 and TRBJ2-1, with D unresolved. This CDR3 contains 13 residues. V lost 0 bases, J lost 10 bases, and 11 bases lay in between. Germline-derived CDR1 and CDR2 are SGDLS and YYNGEE. The CDR3, as DNA: TGTGCCAGCAGCGTAGTGGGTAGAGGCGAGCAGTTCTTC. As protein: CASSVVGRGEQFF.

This clone has just one count. The chain couples TRBV10-1 to TRBJ1-5; no definite D call. Germline V gives CDR1 WNHNN, CDR2 SYGVQD (reference sequence). This CDR3 region has 13 residues. V gave up 0 bases and J gave up 5 bases, with 5 bases separating them. The CDR3 region has the DNA TGCGCCAGCAGTGAGTCGGGCTATCAGCCCCAGCATTTT. It specifies CASSESGYQPQHF.

This chain connects TRBV7-9 to TRBJ1-2, with TRBD1 identical over 7 bases. Germline V gene lookup returns CDR1 SEHNR and CDR2 FQNEAQ (reference sequence). This CDR3 spans 14 amino acids. V lost 5 bases and J lost 4; bases outside the gene matches: 7. CDR3 sequence: CASSQGQAFYGYTF. The CDR3 region has the DNA TGTGCCAGCAGCCAAGGACAGGCGTTCTATGGCTACACCTTC.

The rearrangement uses TRBV2 and TRBJ2-3; tentatively, D is TRBD1 (6 bases). V was pared by 10 bases and J by 2 bases, with 13 bases between. The CDR3 covers 13 residues. CDR1 is SNHLY and CDR2 is FYNNEI in the germline V gene. CDR3 nucleotide sequence: TGTGCCACCTCGGGACAACTCACAGATACGCAGTATTTT. Translating it yields CATSGQLTDTQYF.

The gene calls are TRBV4-1 and TRBJ1-5; 9 bases are shared with TRBD1. The length of the CDR3 is 16 residues. Losses at the gene ends were 3 bases for V and 3 bases for J; bases not matched to a gene: 6. In germline, CDR1 is MGHRA, CDR2 YSYEKL. Here the CDR3 reads CASSQETGGANQPQHF. The CDR3 coding sequence is TGCGCCAGCAGCCAGGAGACAGGGGGTGCCAATCAGCCCCAGCATTTT.

The J gene is TRBJ1-2, the V gene TRBV5-1; the D is unclear. Trimming removed 0 bases from V and 4 bases from J, with 10 bases in between. The germline V gene encodes CDR1 SGHRS and CDR2 YFSETQ. This CDR3 has 14 amino acids. In DNA form, the CDR3 reads TGCGCCAGCAGCTTGGACGCCGTTGGCTATGGCTACACCTTC. It codes for CASSLDAVGYGYTF. The variable domain in full, with the rest retrieved from reference TRBV5-1 and TRBJ1-2, is KAGVTQTPRYLIKTRGQQVTLSCSPISGHRSVSWYQQTPGQGLQFLFEYFSETQRNKGNFPGRFSGRQFSNSRSEMNVSTLELGDSALYLCASSLDAVGYGYTFGSGTRLTVV.

The V gene is TRBV28, the J gene TRBJ2-7, with TRBD2 as a possible D gene (5 bases). The CDR3 loop spans 15 amino acids. Trimming left V 3 bases short and J 7 bases short, with 19 bases between. The germline gives CDR1 MDHEN, CDR2 SYDVKM. The CDR3 is CASSFRGVQAGEQYF. CDR3 DNA: TGTGCCAGCAGTTTCCGGGGAGTTCAGGCTGGGGAGCAGTACTTC.

This clone was counted only a few times. The genes are TRBV6-6 and TRBJ1-5, with a tentative D call TRBD1 (6 bases). The germline gives CDR1 MNHNY, CDR2 SVGAGI (reference sequence). The CDR3 runs to 15 residues. V was pared by 2 bases and J by 2 bases, with 10 bases between. CDR3 sequence (DNA): TGTGCCAGCAGTTACCTATCAGGGGGCAATCAGCCCCAGCATTTT. It specifies CASSYLSGGNQPQHF.

The chain carries TRBV2 and TRBJ2-1; no firm D call. From germline, CDR1 is SNHLY and CDR2 FYNNEI. Trimming cost V 5 bases and J 4 bases, with 9 bases left between them. The CDR3 totals 13 residues. The CDR3 spells CASSSRGYNEQFF. DNA of the CDR3: TGTGCCAGCAGTTCCCGAGGATACAATGAGCAGTTCTTC.

The chain employs TRBV14 and TRBJ1-2, with a weak D call TRBD1 (5 bases). The germline CDR1 and CDR2 sequences are SGHDN and FVKESK. CDR3 length equals 12 residues. Between the trimmed V and J ends, which lost 5 bases and 8 bases, there was a span of 12 bases. CDR3 in amino acids: CASSYVGGGYTF. The CDR3 DNA sequence: TGTGCCAGCAGCTACGTCGGGGGGGGCTACACCTTC. Combining the CDR3 with reference TRBV14 and TRBJ1-2 gives the whole variable domain EAGVTQFPSHSVIEKGQTVTLRCDPISGHDNLYWYRRVMGKEIKFLLHFVKESKQDESGMPNNRFLAERTGGTYSTLKVQPAELEDSGVYFCASSYVGGGYTFGSGTRLTVV.

The rearrangement joins TRBV7-9 to TRBJ2-5, with a possible D match to TRBD2 (6 bases). The CDR3 extends over 12 amino acids. V lost 1 base, J lost 6 bases, and 6 bases lay in between. Germline loops: CDR1 SEHNR, CDR2 FQNEAQ (reference sequence). The CDR3 sequence: CASSLGGKTQYF. Written as DNA, the CDR3 is TGTGCCAGCAGCTTAGGCGGGAAGACCCAGTACTTC. The whole variable domain, filled in from reference TRBV7-9 and TRBJ2-5, reads DTGVSQNPRHKITKRGQNVTFRCDPISEHNRLYWYRQTLGQGPEFLTYFQNEAQLEKSRLLSDRFSAERPKGSFSTLEIQRTEQGDSAMYLCASSLGGKTQYFGPGTRLLVL.

This chain joins TRBV19 and TRBJ2-7; D remains ambiguous. Trimming removed 0 bases from V and 1 base from J, with 10 bases in between. Germline V gene lookup returns CDR1 LNHDA and CDR2 SQIVND (reference sequence). The CDR3 totals 15 residues. The CDR3 loop reads CASSIDSQQSYEQYF. The CDR3 DNA is TGTGCCAGTAGTATAGACAGCCAGCAGTCCTACGAGCAGTACTTC.

This chain links TRBV6-5 with TRBJ1-3; TRBD1 aligns across 8 bases. The CDR3 loop spans 15 amino acids. After removal of 7 bases from V and 3 bases from J, the junction contained 8 bases not matched to a gene. Germline V gene sequence: CDR1 MNHEY, CDR2 SVGAGI. The CDR3 here is CASNKDRGGGNTIYF. CDR3 nucleotide sequence: TGTGCCAGCAACAAAGACAGGGGCGGTGGAAACACCATATATTTT.

This clone was seen only once. One end of the junction is discordant with germline, which a read error may explain. The chain joins TRBV11-3 to TRBJ2-1; D remains unclear. The CDR3 is 15 amino acids. Germline CDR1 SGHNT, CDR2 YENEEA. CDR3 nucleotide sequence: TGTGCCAGCAGCTTAGGTGAACCTTCCTACAATGAACAGTTCTTC. Translated: CASSLGEPSYNEQFF. The variable domain in full, with the rest retrieved from reference TRBV11-3 and TRBJ2-1, is EAGVVQSPRYKIIEKKQPVAFWCNPISGHNTLYWYLQNLGQGPELLIRYENEEAVDDSQLPKDRFSAERLKGVDSTLKIQPAELGDSAVYLCASSLGEPSYNEQFFGPGTRLTVL.

In nucleotides, the CDR3 is TGCGCCAGCAGTGATGCGTGGGGGAAGAACACCGGGGAGCTGTTTTTT. This sequence encodes CASSDAWGKNTGELFF. This chain joins TRBV10-1 and TRBJ2-2; tentatively, D is TRBD1 or TRBD2 (5 bases each). The V end was cut by 3 bases, the J end by 1 base, with 12 bases between. The CDR3 is made up of 16 amino acids. The V gene's germline CDR1 is WNHNN and CDR2 SYGVQD (reference sequence).

V gene TRBV5-3 combines with J gene TRBJ2-7; 11 bases align to TRBD2. TRBV5-3 is known as an ORF, though its function is uncertain. The CDR3 is 13 residues long. Losses at the gene ends were 4 bases for V and 6 bases for J; bases not matched to a gene: 3. The DNA for the CDR3 is TGTGCCAGAAGCGCGGGACTAGCGGCCGAGCAGTACTTC. Its protein is CARSAGLAAEQYF.

The chain has TRBV27 and TRBJ1-6; D is unclear. V lost 3 bases and J lost 6, with 3 bases in between. The CDR3 runs to 12 residues. Germline CDR1 is MNHEY and CDR2 is SMNVEV (reference sequence). The CDR3 nucleotides read TGTGCCAGCAGTTTGTTTAATTCACCCCTCCACTTT. Its protein is CASSLFNSPLHF.

This chain links TRBV6-1 with TRBJ2-7, with D tentatively TRBD1 or TRBD2 (6 bases each). Germline V CDR1 and CDR2: MNHNS, SASEGT. The CDR3 length is 14 residues. Deletions cut 6 bases from V and 0 bases from J, with 12 bases between. The CDR3 spells CASRKGGSSYEQYF. The CDR3 DNA is TGTGCCAGCAGGAAGGGGGGCAGCTCCTACGAGCAGTACTTC.

This chain links TRBV10-3 with TRBJ1-4; TRBD1 matches 9 bases. Germline assignment: CDR1 ENHRY and CDR2 SYGVKD. Trimming cost V 5 bases and J 6 bases; bases outside gene matches: 7. The CDR3 extends over 15 amino acids. The DNA of the CDR3 is TGTGCCATCAGTCACCCGGGACAGGGCGATGAAAAACTGTTTTTT. Translation gives CAISHPGQGDEKLFF.

The chain combines TRBV10-3 with TRBJ1-4; TRBD1 might be the D (6 bases). The germline V gene encodes CDR1 ENHRY and CDR2 SYGVKD. The CDR3 totals 14 residues. V gave up 3 bases and J gave up 7 bases, with 12 bases separating them. CDR3 DNA: TGTGCCATCAGTGAAGGGGACATCTCTGAAAAACTGTTTTTT. The encoded protein is CAISEGDISEKLFF.

The J gene is TRBJ2-1, the V gene TRBV5-1, with TRBD1 identical over 7 bases. Germline V gives CDR1 SGHRS, CDR2 YFSETQ. V lost 4 bases to trimming and J lost 4 bases; unmatched junction nucleotides: 11. The CDR3 spans 16 residues. CDR3 residues: CASSGPGTVIYNEQFF. DNA for the CDR3: TGCGCCAGCAGCGGACCCGGGACAGTCATATACAATGAGCAGTTCTTC.

The rearrangement joins TRBV9 to TRBJ2-1, with 9 bases matching TRBD1. The V gene end was trimmed by 4 bases and the J gene end by 7 bases; junction bases not matched to a gene: 6. The CDR3 extends over 14 amino acids. Germline V gene data show CDR1 as SGDLS and CDR2 as YYNGEE. This chain's CDR3 is CASSSQTGGNEQFF. The DNA for the CDR3 is TGTGCCAGCAGCTCGCAGACAGGGGGGAATGAGCAGTTCTTC.

This clone was seen once. The chain has TRBV14 and TRBJ1-1; D gene unclear. The CDR3 covers 13 residues. V lost 3 bases and J 6 bases, leaving 11 bases between the germline ends. In germline, CDR1 is SGHDN, CDR2 FVKESK. CDR3 in DNA: TGTGCCAGCAGCCATTTGGGCCGCCCTGAAGCTTTCTTT. Translating gives CASSHLGRPEAFF.

The chain employs TRBV18 and TRBJ2-2; 7 bases are shared with TRBD1. The CDR3 contains 14 residues. CDR1 and CDR2 from the germline V gene are KGHSH and LQKENI. The V gene end was trimmed by 5 bases and the J gene end by 2 bases; junction bases not matched to a gene: 2. CDR3 bases: TGTGCCAGCTCAAGGGACAGAAACACCGGGGAGCTGTTTTTT. This sequence encodes CASSRDRNTGELFF.

This chain joins TRBV7-8 and TRBJ1-5; maybe TRBD1 (5 bases). The CDR3 is 17 residues long. Germline CDR1 and CDR2: SGHVS and FQNEAQ. V was shortened by 2 bases and J by 0 bases, with 14 bases between the two germline ends. CDR3 DNA sequence: TGTGCCAGCAGCTTAAAGACAGTTTATTATAGCAATCAGCCCCAGCATTTT. Translating gives CASSLKTVYYSNQPQHF.

The chain uses TRBV15 and TRBJ1-2, with a weak D call TRBD1 (6 bases). Germline V gives CDR1 LNHNV, CDR2 YYDKDF (reference sequence). V gave up 6 bases and J gave up 4 bases, with 12 bases separating them. CDR3 size: 13 residues. CDR3 DNA sequence: TGTGCCACCAGTTTGGACAGCCGCTATGGCTACACCTTC. Translating it yields CATSLDSRYGYTF. Supplemented by reference TRBV15 and TRBJ1-2, the full variable domain reads DAMVIQNPRYQVTQFGKPVTLSCSQTLNHNVMYWYQQKSSQAPKLLFHYYDKDFNNEADTPDNFQSRRPNTSFCFLDIRSPGLGDTAMYLCATSLDSRYGYTFGSGTRLTVV.